One and the same sample provided the 24 T cell receptor beta chains below, sequenced in a study of T cell responses to AZD1222 COVID-19 vaccine. Sequencing was performed with immunoSEQ multiplex PCR; in TCRdb, only in-frame clones are kept and a portion is missing. Found here are some 110,000 clones, 85% to 95% of them singletons; the top ten hold 2.5% to 3.5%. Sequencing used peripheral blood, obtained on day 0 of AZD1222 vaccination. The receptor set was obtained from an adult in good health.

The CDR3 protein is CASSELRRAGEWFF. The CDR3, as DNA: TGTGCCAGCAGTGAGCTCAGGCGGGCGGGGGAGTGGTTCTTC. V gene TRBV2 combines with J gene TRBJ2-1; TRBD2 aligns across 7 bases. V trimming: 3 bases; J trimming: 15 bases; junction bases outside the gene matches: 14. In germline, CDR1 is SNHLY, CDR2 FYNNEI. The CDR3 consists of 14 residues.

The chain carries TRBV2 and TRBJ2-1; TRBD2 aligns across 10 bases. The ends lost 2 bases at V and 4 bases at J; junction bases unmatched: 5. Germline values: CDR1 SNHLY, CDR2 FYNNEI. The CDR3 loop spans 16 amino acids. The CDR3 loop reads CASSEPGLARYNEQFF. CDR3 nucleotide sequence: TGTGCCAGCAGTGAACCGGGACTAGCGCGTTACAATGAGCAGTTCTTC.

The chain is built from TRBV7-2 and TRBJ2-3; no definite D call. V dropped 2 bases and J dropped 5 bases, with 11 bases sitting between them. This CDR3 spans 14 amino acids. Germline V gene sequence: CDR1 SGHTA, CDR2 FQGNSA. The CDR3 reads CASSLSKPGDTQYF. DNA for the CDR3: TGTGCCAGCAGCTTAAGCAAGCCCGGAGATACGCAGTATTTT.

CDR3 DNA sequence: TGTGCCAGCAGGATAGCGGGGGGCTACACCTTC. This encodes CASRIAGGYTF. This rearrangement joins TRBV6-6 to TRBJ1-2, with D unclear. The CDR3 is made up of 11 amino acids. Germline V gene lookup returns CDR1 MNHNY and CDR2 SVGAGI (reference sequence). Trimming took 6 bases from V and 8 from J, leaving 10 bases between them.

J is TRBJ1-2 and V is TRBV19; 8 nucleotides align to TRBD1. Trimming removed 7 bases from V and 8 bases from J; junction bases left unmatched: 9. This CDR3 is 13 amino acids long. Germline lookup yields CDR1 LNHDA and CDR2 SQIVND (reference sequence). CDR3 protein: CASTMDRVGGYTF. Written as DNA, the CDR3 is TGTGCCAGTACCATGGACAGGGTTGGGGGCTACACCTTC. The variable domain in full, with the rest retrieved from reference TRBV19 and TRBJ1-2, is DGGITQSPKYLFRKEGQNVTLSCEQNLNHDAMYWYRQDPGQGLRLIYYSQIVNDFQKGDIAEGYSVSREKKESFPLTVTSAQKNPTAFYLCASTMDRVGGYTFGSGTRLTVV.

This chain links TRBV28 with TRBJ1-2, with TRBD1 identical over 7 bases. Trimming cost V 5 bases and J 6 bases; bases outside gene matches: 12. The CDR3 covers 15 residues. The germline CDR1 and CDR2 sequences are MDHEN and SYDVKM. The CDR3 loop is CASSPALGGWNGYTF. The DNA of the CDR3 is TGTGCCAGCAGTCCCGCTCTAGGGGGCTGGAATGGCTACACCTTC.

In its sample, this clone was seen once. The chain employs TRBV2 and TRBJ2-1; 11 bases fit TRBD1. CDR3 length: 14 amino acids. V lost 7 bases, J lost 15 bases, and 14 bases stayed unmatched. The germline V gene encodes CDR1 SNHLY and CDR2 FYNNEI. The CDR3: CASTEDRGRALVFF. In DNA form, the CDR3 reads TGTGCCAGCACTGAGGACAGGGGGCGGGCACTGGTGTTCTTC. The complete variable domain, with remaining parts taken from reference TRBV2 and TRBJ2-1, reads EPEVTQTPSHQVTQMGQEVILRCVPISNHLYFYWYRQILGQKVEFLVSFYNNEISEKSEIFDDQFSVERPDGSNFTLKIRSTKLEDSAMYFCASTEDRGRALVFFGPGTRLTVL.

The chain uses TRBV28 and TRBJ1-1; D is unclear. Germline CDR1 and CDR2: MDHEN and SYDVKM. V lost 4 bases and J 0 bases, leaving 6 bases between the germline ends. The CDR3 runs 13 residues. The CDR3 reads CASSSQLNTEAFF. The CDR3 nucleotides are TGTGCCAGCAGTTCCCAGTTGAACACTGAAGCTTTCTTT.

V usage is TRBV7-9 and J usage is TRBJ1-2; D is uncertain. Trimming took 3 bases from V and 0 from J, leaving 20 bases between them. Looked up from germline, CDR1 is SEHNR and CDR2 is FQNEAQ (reference sequence). CDR3 length: 18 amino acids. This chain's CDR3 is CASSFVGQYERSNYGYTF. The CDR3 coding sequence is TGTGCCAGCAGCTTTGTGGGTCAGTATGAGAGATCTAACTATGGCTACACCTTC.

As DNA, the CDR3 is TGTGCCAGCAGCCTCGGACTAGCGGGATTGATCGGTGAAGAGACCCAGTACTTC. Its protein is CASSLGLAGLIGEETQYF. The chain has TRBV7-9 and TRBJ2-5, with 12 bases lining up with TRBD2. This CDR3 spans 18 amino acids. The V gene's germline CDR1 is SEHNR and CDR2 FQNEAQ (reference sequence). After removal of 5 bases from V and 3 bases from J, the junction contained 13 bases not matched to a gene. The complete variable domain, with remaining parts taken from reference TRBV7-9 and TRBJ2-5, reads DTGVSQNPRHKITKRGQNVTFRCDPISEHNRLYWYRQTLGQGPEFLTYFQNEAQLEKSRLLSDRFSAERPKGSFSTLEIQRTEQGDSAMYLCASSLGLAGLIGEETQYFGPGTRLLVL.

The CDR3 DNA is TGTGCCAGCAGTTCAATCCAATGGACAGGGGGGAACACTGAAGCTTTCTTT. Its translation: CASSSIQWTGGNTEAFF. The chain recombines TRBV28 with TRBJ1-1, with TRBD1 matching over 10 bases. The CDR3 is made up of 17 amino acids. Germline V gene lookup returns CDR1 MDHEN and CDR2 SYDVKM. V gave up 4 bases and J gave up 1 base; unmatched junction bases: 9.

This sequence joins TRBV28 and TRBJ2-2; 8 nucleotides agree with TRBD1. Trimming cost V 5 bases and J 6 bases; bases outside gene matches: 14. CDR1 is MDHEN, CDR2 SYDVKM, per germline. The CDR3 consists of 17 residues. The CDR3 DNA reads TGTGCCAGCAGTAGAACTTGGACAGGGATGATCGCCGGGGAGCTGTTTTTT. It codes for CASSRTWTGMIAGELFF.

J is TRBJ2-3 and V is TRBV9; no clear D gene. The CDR3 is made up of 14 amino acids. V dropped 4 bases and J dropped 1 base, with 10 bases sitting between them. Germline values: CDR1 SGDLS, CDR2 YYNGEE. The DNA for the CDR3 is TGTGCCAGCAGCCCGAGTAGTGGCACAGATACGCAGTATTTT. This gives the protein CASSPSSGTDTQYF.

CDR3 DNA: TGTGCCAGCAGCCAAGCACGACAGGGTCAAGAGCAGTTCTTC. It translates to CASSQARQGQEQFF. V usage is TRBV14 and J usage is TRBJ2-1; 7 bases are shared with TRBD1. The V gene's germline CDR1 is SGHDN and CDR2 FVKESK. V trimming: 1 base; J trimming: 10 bases; junction bases outside the gene matches: 7. CDR3 length: 14 amino acids.

V and J are TRBV19 and TRBJ2-7; 7 bases are a match to TRBD1. This CDR3 has 14 residues. Looked up from germline, CDR1 is LNHDA and CDR2 is SQIVND (reference sequence). V was clipped by 5 bases and J by 3 bases; unmatched bases: 7. The CDR3 loop reads CASSPQTGSYEQYF. CDR3 sequence (DNA): TGTGCCAGTAGTCCCCAGACAGGGAGCTACGAGCAGTACTTC.

V usage is TRBV4-1 and J usage is TRBJ2-3, with D tentatively TRBD2 (6 bases). This CDR3 region has 17 residues. CDR1 is MGHRA and CDR2 is YSYEKL in the germline V gene. Between the trimmed V and J ends, which lost 6 bases and 0 bases, there was a span of 19 bases. The CDR3, as DNA: TGCGCCAGCAGTGCTCCCCGTAGCGGTTCTAGCACAGATACGCAGTATTTT. Translating gives CASSAPRSGSSTDTQYF.

The chain has TRBV2 and TRBJ1-5; TRBD1 matches 8 bases. The CDR3 runs 13 residues. V shed 7 bases and J 6 bases; nucleotides not matched to a gene: 5. CDR1 and CDR2 (germline): SNHLY, FYNNEI. The CDR3 region is CASNGQGIQPQHF. The CDR3 bases are TGTGCCAGCAACGGACAGGGTATTCAGCCCCAGCATTTT.

The V and J genes are TRBV20-1 and TRBJ2-7; D uncertain. Between the trimmed V and J ends, which lost 6 bases and 3 bases, there was a span of 9 bases. From germline, CDR1 is DFQATT and CDR2 SNEGSKA (reference sequence). The CDR3 has 11 residues. The DNA for the CDR3 is TGCAGTGCAGACGGAAGCTACGAGCAGTACTTC. Protein: CSADGSYEQYF.

This chain joins TRBV28 and TRBJ2-7; TRBD2 matches at 12 bases. The junction had 10 bases not matched to a gene; V was cut back by 6 bases and J by 4 bases. The CDR3 covers 16 residues. The germline V gene encodes CDR1 MDHEN and CDR2 SYDVKM. CDR3 amino acids: CASRLRLAGVPYEQYF. The CDR3 DNA is TGTGCCAGCAGATTAAGACTAGCGGGAGTTCCGTACGAGCAGTACTTC. Full variable domain (missing parts from reference TRBV28 and TRBJ2-7): DVKVTQSSRYLVKRTGEKVFLECVQDMDHENMFWYRQDPGLGLRLIYFSYDVKMKEKGDIPEGYSVSREKKERFSLILESASTNQTSMYLCASRLRLAGVPYEQYFGPGTRLTVT.

The chain recombines TRBV10-3 with TRBJ1-1, with D maybe TRBD1 (5 bases). V lost 4 bases and J lost 2, with 17 bases in between. This CDR3 comprises 16 residues. The germline V gene has CDR1 ENHRY and CDR2 SYGVKD. CDR3 loop: CAISVGMEGANTEAFF. For the CDR3, the DNA is TGTGCCATCAGTGTGGGCATGGAAGGGGCTAACACTGAAGCTTTCTTT.

This chain joins TRBV7-2 and TRBJ1-6; D may be TRBD1 (5 bases). With 5 bases removed from V and 8 bases from J, the gap between germline ends came to 19 bases. The length of the CDR3 is 16 residues. Germline assignment: CDR1 SGHTA and CDR2 FQGNSA. The CDR3 nucleotides read TGTGCCAGCAGCAAAGAGTGGGCAGAGGGGTATTCACCCCTCCACTTT. Translated, it gives CASSKEWAEGYSPLHF.

The chain employs TRBV27 and TRBJ1-4; 9 bases fit TRBD1. After removal of 9 bases from V and 8 bases from J, the junction contained 10 bases not matched to a gene. CDR1 and CDR2 (germline): MNHEY, SMNVEV (reference sequence). The CDR3 runs 14 residues. The CDR3 sequence: CARRDREDGEKLFF. The CDR3 DNA reads TGTGCCAGACGGGACAGGGAGGATGGAGAAAAACTGTTTTTT. Variable domain in full (rest from reference TRBV27 and TRBJ1-4): EAQVTQNPRYLITVTGKKLTVTCSQNMNHEYMSWYRQDPGLGLRQIYYSMNVEVTDKGDVPEGYKVSRKEKRNFPLILESPSPNQTSLYFCARRDREDGEKLFFGSGTQLSVL.

The chain employs TRBV19 and TRBJ2-5; TRBD2 matches at 8 bases. V shed 5 bases and J 2 bases; nucleotides not matched to a gene: 7. Germline loops: CDR1 LNHDA, CDR2 SQIVND (reference sequence). The CDR3 has 15 residues. CDR3 DNA: TGTGCCAGTAGTCCTATAGGGACTAGACAAGAGACCCAGTACTTC. Amino acid sequence: CASSPIGTRQETQYF.

The chain recombines TRBV28 with TRBJ1-2; D gene unclear. This CDR3 is 11 amino acids long. V lost 6 bases and J 6 bases, leaving 8 bases between the germline ends. The germline gives CDR1 MDHEN, CDR2 SYDVKM. The CDR3 nucleotides are TGTGCCAGCAGCCCCCCTAATGGCTACACCTTC. Translating gives CASSPPNGYTF.